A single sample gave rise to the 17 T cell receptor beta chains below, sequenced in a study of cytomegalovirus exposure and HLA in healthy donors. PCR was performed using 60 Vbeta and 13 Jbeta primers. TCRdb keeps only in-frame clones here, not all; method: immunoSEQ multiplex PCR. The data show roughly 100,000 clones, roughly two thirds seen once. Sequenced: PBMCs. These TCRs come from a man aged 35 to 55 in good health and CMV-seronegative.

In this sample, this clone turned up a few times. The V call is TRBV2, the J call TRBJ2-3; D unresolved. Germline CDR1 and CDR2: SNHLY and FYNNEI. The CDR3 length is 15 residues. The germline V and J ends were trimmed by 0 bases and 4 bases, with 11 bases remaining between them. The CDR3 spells CASSEARMKADTQYF. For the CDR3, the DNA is TGTGCCAGCAGTGAAGCGCGGATGAAAGCAGATACGCAGTATTTT.

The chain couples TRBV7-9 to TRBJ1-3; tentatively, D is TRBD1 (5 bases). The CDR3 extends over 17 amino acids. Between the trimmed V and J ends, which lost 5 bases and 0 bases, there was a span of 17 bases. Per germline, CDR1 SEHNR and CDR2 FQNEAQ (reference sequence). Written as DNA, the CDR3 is TGTGCCAGCAGCGCGAGGAGGGGACTGAGCTCTGGAAACACCATATATTTT. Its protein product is CASSARRGLSSGNTIYF. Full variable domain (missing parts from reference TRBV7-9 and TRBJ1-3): DTGVSQNPRHKITKRGQNVTFRCDPISEHNRLYWYRQTLGQGPEFLTYFQNEAQLEKSRLLSDRFSAERPKGSFSTLEIQRTEQGDSAMYLCASSARRGLSSGNTIYFGEGSWLTVV.

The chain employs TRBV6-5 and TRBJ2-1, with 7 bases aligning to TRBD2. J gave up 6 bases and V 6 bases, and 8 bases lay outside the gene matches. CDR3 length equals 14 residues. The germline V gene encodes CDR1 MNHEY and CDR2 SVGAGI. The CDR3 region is CASRLGGYVNEQFF. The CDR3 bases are TGTGCCAGCAGACTGGGAGGGTATGTCAATGAGCAGTTCTTC.

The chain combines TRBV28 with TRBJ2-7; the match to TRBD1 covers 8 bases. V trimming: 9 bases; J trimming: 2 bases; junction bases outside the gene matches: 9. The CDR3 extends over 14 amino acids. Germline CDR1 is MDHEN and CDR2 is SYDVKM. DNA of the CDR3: TGTGCCAGAAATTCCGGGACAGGAACCTACGAGCAGTACTTC. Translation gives CARNSGTGTYEQYF.

The CDR3 is CASSLRLAGLTDTQYF. CDR3 nucleotide sequence: TGTGCCAGCAGCTTACGACTAGCGGGGCTCACAGATACGCAGTATTTT. The gene calls are TRBV5-4 and TRBJ2-3; 11 positions agree with TRBD2. V was clipped by 2 bases and J by 2 bases; unmatched bases: 4. The CDR3 has 16 residues. The germline CDR1 and CDR2 sequences are SGHNT and YYREEE (reference sequence).

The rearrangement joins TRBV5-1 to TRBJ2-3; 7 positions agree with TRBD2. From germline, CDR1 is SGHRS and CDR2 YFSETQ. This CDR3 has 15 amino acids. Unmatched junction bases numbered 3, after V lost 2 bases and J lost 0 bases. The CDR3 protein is CASSFGGYSTDTQYF. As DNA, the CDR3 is TGCGCCAGCAGCTTCGGGGGGTATAGCACAGATACGCAGTATTTT.

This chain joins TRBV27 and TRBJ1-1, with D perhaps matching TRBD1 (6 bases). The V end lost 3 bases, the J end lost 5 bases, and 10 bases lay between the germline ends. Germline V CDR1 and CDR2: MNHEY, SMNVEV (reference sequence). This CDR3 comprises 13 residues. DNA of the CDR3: TGTGCCAGCAGTTTCCGACAGGTGACTGAAGCTTTCTTT. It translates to CASSFRQVTEAFF.

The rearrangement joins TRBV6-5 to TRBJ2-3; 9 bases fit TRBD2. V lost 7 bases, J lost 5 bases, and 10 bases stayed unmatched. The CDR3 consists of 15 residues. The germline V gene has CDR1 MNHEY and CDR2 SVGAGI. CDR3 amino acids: CASTATLAGLDTQYF. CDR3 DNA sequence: TGTGCCAGCACCGCGACACTAGCGGGTTTAGATACGCAGTATTTT.

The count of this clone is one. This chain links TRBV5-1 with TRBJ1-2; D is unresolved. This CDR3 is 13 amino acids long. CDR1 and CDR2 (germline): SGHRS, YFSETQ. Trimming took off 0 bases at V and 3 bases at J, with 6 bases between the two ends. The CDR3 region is CASSLDGDYGYTF. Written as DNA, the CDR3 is TGCGCCAGCAGCTTGGACGGGGACTATGGCTACACCTTC.

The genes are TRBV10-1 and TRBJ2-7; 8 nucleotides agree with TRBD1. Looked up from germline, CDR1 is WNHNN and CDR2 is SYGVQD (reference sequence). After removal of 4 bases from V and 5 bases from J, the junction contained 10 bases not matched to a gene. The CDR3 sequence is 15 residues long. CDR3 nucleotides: TGCGCCAGCAGTGGAATAATGGACAGGGCGAACGAGCAGTACTTC. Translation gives CASSGIMDRANEQYF.

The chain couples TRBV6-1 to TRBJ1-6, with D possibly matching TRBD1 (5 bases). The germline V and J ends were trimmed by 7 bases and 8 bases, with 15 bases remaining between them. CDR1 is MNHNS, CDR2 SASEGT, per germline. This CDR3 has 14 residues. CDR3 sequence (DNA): TGTGCCAGCACCGGATCCTTGGGGCATTCACCCCTCCACTTT. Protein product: CASTGSLGHSPLHF.

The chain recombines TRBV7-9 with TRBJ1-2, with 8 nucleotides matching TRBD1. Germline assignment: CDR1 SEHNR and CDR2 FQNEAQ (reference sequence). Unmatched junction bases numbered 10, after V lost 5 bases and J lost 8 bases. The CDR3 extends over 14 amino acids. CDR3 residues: CASSAADRARGYTF. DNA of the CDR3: TGTGCCAGCAGCGCGGCGGACAGGGCGAGAGGCTACACCTTC.

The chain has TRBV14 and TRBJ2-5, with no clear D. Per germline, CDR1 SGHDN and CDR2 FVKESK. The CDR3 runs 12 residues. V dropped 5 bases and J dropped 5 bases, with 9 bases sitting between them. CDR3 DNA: TGTGCCAGCAGCTTTTCCGGGGAGACCCAGTACTTC. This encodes CASSFSGETQYF.

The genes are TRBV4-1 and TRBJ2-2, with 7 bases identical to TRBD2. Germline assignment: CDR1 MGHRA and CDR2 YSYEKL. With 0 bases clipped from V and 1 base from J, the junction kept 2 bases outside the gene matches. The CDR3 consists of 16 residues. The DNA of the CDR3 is TGCGCCAGCAGCCAAGAGGGAGGGCAGAACACCGGGGAGCTGTTTTTT. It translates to CASSQEGGQNTGELFF.

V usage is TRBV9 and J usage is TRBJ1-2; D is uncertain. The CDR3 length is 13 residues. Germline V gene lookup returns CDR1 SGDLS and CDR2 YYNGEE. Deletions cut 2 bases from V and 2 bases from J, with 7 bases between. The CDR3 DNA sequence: TGTGCCAGCAGCGTCACCCGGAACTATGGCTACACCTTC. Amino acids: CASSVTRNYGYTF.

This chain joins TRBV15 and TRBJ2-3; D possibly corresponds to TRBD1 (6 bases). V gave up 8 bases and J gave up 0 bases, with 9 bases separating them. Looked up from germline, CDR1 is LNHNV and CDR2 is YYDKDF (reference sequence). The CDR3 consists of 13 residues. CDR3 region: CATRTVSTDTQYF. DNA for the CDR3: TGTGCCACCCGGACAGTAAGCACAGATACGCAGTATTTT. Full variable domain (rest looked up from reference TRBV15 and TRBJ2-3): DAMVIQNPRYQVTQFGKPVTLSCSQTLNHNVMYWYQQKSSQAPKLLFHYYDKDFNNEADTPDNFQSRRPNTSFCFLDIRSPGLGDTAMYLCATRTVSTDTQYFGPGTRLTVL.

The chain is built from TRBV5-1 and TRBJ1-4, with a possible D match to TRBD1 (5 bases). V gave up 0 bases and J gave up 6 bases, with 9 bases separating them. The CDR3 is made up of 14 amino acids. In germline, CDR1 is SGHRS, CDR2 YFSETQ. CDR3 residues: CASSLGRVDEKLFF. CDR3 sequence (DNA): TGCGCCAGCAGCTTGGGCAGGGTGGATGAAAAACTGTTTTTT.